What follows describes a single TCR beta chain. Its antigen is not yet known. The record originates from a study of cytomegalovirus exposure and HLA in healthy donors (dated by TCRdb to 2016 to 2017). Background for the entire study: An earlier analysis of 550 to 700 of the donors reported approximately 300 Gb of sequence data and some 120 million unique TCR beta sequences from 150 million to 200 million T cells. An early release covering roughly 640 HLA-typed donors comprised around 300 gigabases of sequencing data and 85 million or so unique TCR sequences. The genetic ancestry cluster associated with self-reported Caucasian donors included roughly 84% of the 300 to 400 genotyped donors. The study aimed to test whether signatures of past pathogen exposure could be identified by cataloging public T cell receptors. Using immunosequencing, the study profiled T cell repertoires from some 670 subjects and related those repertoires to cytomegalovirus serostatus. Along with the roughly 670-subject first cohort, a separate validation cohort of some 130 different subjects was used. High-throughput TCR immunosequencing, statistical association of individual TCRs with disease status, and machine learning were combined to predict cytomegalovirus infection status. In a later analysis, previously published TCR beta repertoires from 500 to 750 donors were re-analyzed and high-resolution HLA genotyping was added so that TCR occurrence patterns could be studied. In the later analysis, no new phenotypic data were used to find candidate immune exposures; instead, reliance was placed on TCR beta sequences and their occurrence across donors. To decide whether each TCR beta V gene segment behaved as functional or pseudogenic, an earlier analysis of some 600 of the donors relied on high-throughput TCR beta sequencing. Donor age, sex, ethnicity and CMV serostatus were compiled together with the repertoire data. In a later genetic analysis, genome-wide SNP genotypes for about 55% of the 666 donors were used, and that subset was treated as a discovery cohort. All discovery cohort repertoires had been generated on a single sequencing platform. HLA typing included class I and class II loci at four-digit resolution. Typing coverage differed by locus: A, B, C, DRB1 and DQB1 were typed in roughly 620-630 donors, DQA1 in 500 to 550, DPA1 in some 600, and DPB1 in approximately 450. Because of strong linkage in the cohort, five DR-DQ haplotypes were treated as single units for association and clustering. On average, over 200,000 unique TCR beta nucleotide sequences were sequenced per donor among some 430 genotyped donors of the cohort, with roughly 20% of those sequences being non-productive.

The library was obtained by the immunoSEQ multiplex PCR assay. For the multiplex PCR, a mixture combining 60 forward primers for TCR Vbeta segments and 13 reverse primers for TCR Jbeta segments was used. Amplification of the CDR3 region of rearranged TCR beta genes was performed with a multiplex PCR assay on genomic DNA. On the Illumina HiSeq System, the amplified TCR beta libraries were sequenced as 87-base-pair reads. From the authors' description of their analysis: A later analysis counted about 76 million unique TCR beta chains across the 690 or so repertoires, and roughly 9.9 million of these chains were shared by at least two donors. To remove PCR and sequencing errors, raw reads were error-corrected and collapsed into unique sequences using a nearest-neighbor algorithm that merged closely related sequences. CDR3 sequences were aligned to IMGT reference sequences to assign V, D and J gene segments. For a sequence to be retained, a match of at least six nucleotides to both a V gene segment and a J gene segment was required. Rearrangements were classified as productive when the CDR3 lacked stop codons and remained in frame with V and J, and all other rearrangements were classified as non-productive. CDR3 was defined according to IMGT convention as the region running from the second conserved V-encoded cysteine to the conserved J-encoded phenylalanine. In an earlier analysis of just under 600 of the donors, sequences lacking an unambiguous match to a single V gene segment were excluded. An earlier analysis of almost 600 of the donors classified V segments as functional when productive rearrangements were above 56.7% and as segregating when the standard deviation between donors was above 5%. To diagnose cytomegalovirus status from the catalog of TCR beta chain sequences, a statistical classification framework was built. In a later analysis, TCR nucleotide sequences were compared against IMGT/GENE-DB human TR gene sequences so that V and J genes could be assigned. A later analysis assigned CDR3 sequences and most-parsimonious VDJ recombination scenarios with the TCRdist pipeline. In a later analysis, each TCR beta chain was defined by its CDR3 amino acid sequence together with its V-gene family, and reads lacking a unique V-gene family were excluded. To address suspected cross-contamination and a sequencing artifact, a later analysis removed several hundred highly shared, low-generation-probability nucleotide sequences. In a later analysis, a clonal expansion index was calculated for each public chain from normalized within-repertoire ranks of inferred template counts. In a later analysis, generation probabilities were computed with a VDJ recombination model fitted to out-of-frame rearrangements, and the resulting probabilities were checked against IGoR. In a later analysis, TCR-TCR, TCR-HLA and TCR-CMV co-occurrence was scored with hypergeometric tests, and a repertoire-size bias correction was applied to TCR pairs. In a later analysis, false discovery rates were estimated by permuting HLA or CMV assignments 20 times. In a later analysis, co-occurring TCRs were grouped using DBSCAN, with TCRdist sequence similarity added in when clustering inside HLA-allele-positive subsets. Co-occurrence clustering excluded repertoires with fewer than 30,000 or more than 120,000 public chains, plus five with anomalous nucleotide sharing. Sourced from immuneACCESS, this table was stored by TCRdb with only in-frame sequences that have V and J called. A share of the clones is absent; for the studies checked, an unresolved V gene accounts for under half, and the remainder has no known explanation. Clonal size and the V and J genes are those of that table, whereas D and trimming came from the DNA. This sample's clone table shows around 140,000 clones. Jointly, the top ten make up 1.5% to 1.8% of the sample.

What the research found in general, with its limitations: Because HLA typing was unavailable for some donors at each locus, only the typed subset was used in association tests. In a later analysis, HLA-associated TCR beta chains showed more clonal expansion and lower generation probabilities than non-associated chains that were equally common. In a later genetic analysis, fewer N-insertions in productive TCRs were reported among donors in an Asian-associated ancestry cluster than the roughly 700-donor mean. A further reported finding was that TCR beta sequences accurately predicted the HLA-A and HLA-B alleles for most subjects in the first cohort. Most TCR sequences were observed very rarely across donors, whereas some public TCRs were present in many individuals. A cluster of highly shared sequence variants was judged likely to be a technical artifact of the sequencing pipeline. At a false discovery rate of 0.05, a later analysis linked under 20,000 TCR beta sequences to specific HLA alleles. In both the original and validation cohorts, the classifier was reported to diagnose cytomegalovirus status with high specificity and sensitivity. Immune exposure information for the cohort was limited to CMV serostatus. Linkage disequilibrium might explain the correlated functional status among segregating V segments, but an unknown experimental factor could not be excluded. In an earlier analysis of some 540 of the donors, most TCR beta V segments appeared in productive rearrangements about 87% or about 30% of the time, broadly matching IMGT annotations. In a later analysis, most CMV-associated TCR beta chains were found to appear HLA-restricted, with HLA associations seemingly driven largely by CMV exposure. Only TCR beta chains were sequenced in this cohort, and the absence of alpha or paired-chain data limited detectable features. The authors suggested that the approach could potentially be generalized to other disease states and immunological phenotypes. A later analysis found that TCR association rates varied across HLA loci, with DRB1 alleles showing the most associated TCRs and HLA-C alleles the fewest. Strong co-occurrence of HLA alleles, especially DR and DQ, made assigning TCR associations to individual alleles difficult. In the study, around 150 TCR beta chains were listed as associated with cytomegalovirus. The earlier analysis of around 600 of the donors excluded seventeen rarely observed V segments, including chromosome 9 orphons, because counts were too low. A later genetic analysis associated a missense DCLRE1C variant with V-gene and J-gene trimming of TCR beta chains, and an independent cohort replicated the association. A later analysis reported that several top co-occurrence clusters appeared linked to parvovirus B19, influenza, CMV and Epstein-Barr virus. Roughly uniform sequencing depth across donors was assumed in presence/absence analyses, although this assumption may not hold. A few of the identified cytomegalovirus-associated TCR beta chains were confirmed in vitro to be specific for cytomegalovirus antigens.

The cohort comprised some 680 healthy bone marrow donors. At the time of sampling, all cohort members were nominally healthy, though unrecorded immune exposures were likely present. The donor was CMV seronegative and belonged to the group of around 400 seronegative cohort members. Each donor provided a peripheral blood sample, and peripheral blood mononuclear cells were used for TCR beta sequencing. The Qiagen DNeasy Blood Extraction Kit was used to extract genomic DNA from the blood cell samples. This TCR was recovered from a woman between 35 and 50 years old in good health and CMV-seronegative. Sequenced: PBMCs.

The CDR3 here reads CASSVGGASYNEQFF. The bases are TGTGCCAGCAGCGTCGGAGGGGCCTCGTACAATGAGCAGTTCTTC. The V gene is TRBV9 and the J gene is TRBJ2-1; 6 matching bases give a weak D call of TRBD2. The CDR3 has 15 amino acids, counting the end cysteine and phenylalanine. The retained sequence is limited to the CDR3, 45 bases, with the frame set at the first base. Based on the germline V gene, the CDR1 and CDR2 sequences are SGDLS and YYNGEE. Trimming at the junction amounts to 2 bases on V and 4 bases on J, and the germline ends lie 13 bases apart.